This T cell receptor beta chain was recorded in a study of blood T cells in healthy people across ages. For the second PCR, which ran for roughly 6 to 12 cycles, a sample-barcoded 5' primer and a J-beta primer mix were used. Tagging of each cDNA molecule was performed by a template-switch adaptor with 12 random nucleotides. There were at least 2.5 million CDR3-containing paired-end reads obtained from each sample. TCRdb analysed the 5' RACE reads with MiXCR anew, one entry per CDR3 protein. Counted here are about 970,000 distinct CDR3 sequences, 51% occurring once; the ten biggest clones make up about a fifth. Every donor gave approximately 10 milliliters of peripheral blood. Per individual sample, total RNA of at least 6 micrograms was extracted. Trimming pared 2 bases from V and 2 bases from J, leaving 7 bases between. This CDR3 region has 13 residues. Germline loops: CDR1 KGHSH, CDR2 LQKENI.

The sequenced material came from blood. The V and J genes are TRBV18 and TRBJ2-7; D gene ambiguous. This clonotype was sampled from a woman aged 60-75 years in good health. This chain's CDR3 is CASSPIATYEQYF. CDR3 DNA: TGTGCCAGCTCACCAATAGCTACCTACGAGCAGTACTTC.